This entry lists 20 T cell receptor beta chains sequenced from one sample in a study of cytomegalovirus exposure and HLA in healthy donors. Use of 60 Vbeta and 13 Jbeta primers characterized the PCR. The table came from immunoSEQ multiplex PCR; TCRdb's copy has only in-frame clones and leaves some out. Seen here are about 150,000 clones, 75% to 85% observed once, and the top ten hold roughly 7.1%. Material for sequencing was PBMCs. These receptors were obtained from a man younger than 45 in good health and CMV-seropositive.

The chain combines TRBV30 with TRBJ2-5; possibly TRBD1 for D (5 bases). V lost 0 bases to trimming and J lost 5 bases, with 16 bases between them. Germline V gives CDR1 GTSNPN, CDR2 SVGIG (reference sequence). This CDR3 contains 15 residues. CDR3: CAWSVAFRVTETQYF. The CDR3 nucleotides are TGTGCCTGGAGTGTGGCCTTCAGGGTGACTGAGACCCAGTACTTC.

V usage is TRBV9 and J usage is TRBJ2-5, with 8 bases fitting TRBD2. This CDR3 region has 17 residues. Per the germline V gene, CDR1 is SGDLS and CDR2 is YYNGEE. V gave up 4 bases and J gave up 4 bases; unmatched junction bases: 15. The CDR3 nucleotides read TGTGCCAGCAGCCCACAGAGTACGCGGGGGGTCGGAGAGACCCAGTACTTC. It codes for CASSPQSTRGVGETQYF.

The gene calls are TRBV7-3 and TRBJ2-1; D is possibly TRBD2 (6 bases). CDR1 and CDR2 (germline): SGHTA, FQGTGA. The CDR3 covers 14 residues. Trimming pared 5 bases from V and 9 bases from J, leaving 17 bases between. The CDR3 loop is CASSPPGGTGEQFF. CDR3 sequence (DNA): TGTGCCAGCAGCCCACCGGGCGGGACGGGTGAGCAGTTCTTC.

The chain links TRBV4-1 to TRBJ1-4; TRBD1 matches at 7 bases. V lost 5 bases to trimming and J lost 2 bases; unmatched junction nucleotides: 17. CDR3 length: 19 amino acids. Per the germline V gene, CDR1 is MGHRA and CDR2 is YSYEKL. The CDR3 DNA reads TGCGCCAGCAGCGGGGCGACAGGGTTTGGTTATCGGACTAATGAAAAACTGTTTTTT. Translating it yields CASSGATGFGYRTNEKLFF.

The CDR3, as DNA: TGTGCCATCAGTGCACAAAGGGGCCAGTACGAGCAGTACTTC. This encodes CAISAQRGQYEQYF. The gene calls are TRBV10-3 and TRBJ2-7; D possibly corresponds to TRBD1 (5 bases). There are 14 residues in the CDR3. CDR1 and CDR2 (germline): ENHRY, SYGVKD. V dropped 4 bases and J dropped 4 bases, with 14 bases sitting between them.

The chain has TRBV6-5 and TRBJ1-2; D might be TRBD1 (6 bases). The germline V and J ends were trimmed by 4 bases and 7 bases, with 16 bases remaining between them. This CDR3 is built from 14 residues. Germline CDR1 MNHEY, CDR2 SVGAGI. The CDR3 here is CASSSRQETSGYTF. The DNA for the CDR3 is TGTGCCAGCAGTTCCAGACAGGAAACATCTGGCTACACCTTC.

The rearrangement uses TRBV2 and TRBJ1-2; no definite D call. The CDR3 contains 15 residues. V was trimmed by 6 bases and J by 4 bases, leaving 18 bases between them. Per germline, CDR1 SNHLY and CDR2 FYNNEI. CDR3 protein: CASSPSSPEGYGYTF. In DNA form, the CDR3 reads TGTGCCAGCAGCCCTTCGTCCCCGGAGGGCTATGGCTACACCTTC.

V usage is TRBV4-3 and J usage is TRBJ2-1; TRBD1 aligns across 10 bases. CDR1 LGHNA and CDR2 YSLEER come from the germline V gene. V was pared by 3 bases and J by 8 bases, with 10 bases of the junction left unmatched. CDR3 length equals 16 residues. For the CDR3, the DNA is TGCGCCAGCAGCCACCTACCGGGACAGGGGACCCATGAGCAGTTCTTC. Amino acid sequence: CASSHLPGQGTHEQFF.

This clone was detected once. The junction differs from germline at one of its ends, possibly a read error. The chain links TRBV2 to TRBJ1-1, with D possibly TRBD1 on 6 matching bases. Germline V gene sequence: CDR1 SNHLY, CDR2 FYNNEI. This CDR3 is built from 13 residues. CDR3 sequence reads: CASLRGVKTEAFF. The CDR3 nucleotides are TGTGCCAGCCTCAGGGGTGTGAAGACTGAAGCTTTCTTT.

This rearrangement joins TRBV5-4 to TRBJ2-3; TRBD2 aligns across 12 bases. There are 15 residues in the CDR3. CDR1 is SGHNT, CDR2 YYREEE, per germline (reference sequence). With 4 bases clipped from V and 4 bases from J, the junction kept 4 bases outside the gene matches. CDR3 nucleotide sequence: TGTGCCAGCAGCGGATGGACTAGCGGGGCAGATACGCAGTATTTT. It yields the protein CASSGWTSGADTQYF.

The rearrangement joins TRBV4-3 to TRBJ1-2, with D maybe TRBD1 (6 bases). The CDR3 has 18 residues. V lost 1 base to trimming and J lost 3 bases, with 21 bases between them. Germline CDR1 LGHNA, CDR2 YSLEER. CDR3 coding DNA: TGCGCCAGCAGCCAAGGGCCGATCCACAGGGAATTGGACTATGGCTACACCTTC. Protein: CASSQGPIHRELDYGYTF.

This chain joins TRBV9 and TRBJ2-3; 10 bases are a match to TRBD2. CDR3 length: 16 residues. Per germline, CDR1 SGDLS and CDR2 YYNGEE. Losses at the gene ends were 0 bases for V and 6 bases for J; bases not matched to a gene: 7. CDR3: CASSVAGAGGVDTQYF. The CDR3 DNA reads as TGTGCCAGCAGCGTAGCTGGAGCGGGAGGGGTGGATACGCAGTATTTT.

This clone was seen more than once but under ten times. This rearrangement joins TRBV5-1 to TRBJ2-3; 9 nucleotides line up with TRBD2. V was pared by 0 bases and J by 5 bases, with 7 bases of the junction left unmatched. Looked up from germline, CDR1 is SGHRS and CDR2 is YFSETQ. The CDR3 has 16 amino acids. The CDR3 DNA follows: TGCGCCAGCAGCTTGGAGGCTAGCGGGGACCTAGATACGCAGTATTTT. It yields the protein CASSLEASGDLDTQYF.

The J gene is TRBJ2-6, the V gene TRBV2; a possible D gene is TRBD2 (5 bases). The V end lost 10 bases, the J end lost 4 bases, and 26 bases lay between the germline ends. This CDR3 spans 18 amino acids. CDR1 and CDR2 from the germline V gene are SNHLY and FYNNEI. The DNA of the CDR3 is TGTGCCACCAACTACGGAGGCGTTCTTGTTGGAGGGGCCAACGTCCTGACTTTC. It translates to CATNYGGVLVGGANVLTF.

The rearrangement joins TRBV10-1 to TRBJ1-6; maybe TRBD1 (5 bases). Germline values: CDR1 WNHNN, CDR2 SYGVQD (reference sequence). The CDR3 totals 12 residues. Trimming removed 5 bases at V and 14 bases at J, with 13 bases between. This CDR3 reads CASSSGTGALHF. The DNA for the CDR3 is TGCGCCAGCAGTTCAGGCACAGGAGCCCTCCACTTT.

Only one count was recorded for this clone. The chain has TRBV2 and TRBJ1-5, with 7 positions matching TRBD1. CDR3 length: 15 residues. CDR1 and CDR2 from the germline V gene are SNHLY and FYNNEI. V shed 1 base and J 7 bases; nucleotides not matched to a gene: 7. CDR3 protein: CASSEVYGGQQPQHF. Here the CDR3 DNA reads TGTGCCAGCAGTGAAGTGTACGGGGGACAGCAGCCCCAGCATTTT.

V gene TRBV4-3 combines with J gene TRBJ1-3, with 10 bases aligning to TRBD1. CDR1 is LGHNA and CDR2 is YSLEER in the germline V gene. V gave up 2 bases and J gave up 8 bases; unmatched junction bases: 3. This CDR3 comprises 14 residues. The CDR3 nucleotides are TGCGCCAGCAGCCAAACTGGACAGGGGGACACCATATATTTT. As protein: CASSQTGQGDTIYF.

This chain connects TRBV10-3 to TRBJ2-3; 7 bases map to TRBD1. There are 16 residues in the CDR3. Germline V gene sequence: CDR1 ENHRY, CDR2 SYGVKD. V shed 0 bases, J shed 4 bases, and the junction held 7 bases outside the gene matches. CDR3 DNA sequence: TGTGCCATCAGTGAGTCACGGAACAGGGGCGCAGATACGCAGTATTTT. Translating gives CAISESRNRGADTQYF.

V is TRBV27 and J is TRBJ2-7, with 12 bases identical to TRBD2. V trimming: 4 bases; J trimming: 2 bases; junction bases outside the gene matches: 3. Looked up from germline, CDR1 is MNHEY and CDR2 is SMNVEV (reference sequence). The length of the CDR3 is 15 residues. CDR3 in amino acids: CASSYSSGRAYEQYF. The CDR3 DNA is TGTGCCAGCAGTTACTCTAGCGGGAGGGCCTACGAGCAGTACTTC.

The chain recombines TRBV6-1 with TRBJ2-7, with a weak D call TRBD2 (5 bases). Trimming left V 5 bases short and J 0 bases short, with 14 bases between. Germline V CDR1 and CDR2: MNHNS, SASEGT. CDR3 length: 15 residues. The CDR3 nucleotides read TGTGCCAGCAGTTCCCAGCCGGGGAGCTCCTACGAGCAGTACTTC. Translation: CASSSQPGSSYEQYF.